This is a list of T cell receptor beta chains from one sample in a study of shared clonotypes between healthy human individuals. Measured with immunoSEQ multiplex PCR; TCRdb has only the in-frame clones, and not every one. Of some 690,000 clones in the sample, about 90% were seen once. Sequenced input: memory CD8+ T cells from PBMCs. The receptors come from a man aged 18 to 30 in good health. Some clones in this sample may be carry-over from other donors' samples. Both conserved end residues are part of each CDR3. A D gene is named only where the DNA matches it firmly. Some rows have no size entry. The others give once, few or many, or a class for an expanded clone.

j_call,clone_size,d_call,v_call,cdr3_aa,cdr3_nt
TRBJ2-1,NA,NA,TRBV9,CASSVDRREQFF,TGTGCCAGCAGCGTAGATAGACGGGAGCAGTTCTTC
TRBJ1-1,NA,NA,TRBV6-1,CASSEELRWGTEAFF,TGTGCCAGCAGTGAAGAGTTGAGGTGGGGCACTGAAGCTTTCTTT
TRBJ1-1,NA,NA,TRBV4-2,CASSNQGLGAFF,TGTGCCAGCAGCAATCAGGGTCTGGGAGCTTTCTTT
TRBJ2-5,once,TRBD2,TRBV7-9,CASSETSGRAAFQETQYF,TGTGCCAGCAGTGAGACTAGCGGGAGGGCCGCGTTCCAAGAGACCCAGTACTTC
TRBJ2-1,once,TRBD2,TRBV2,CASSIAGVSYNEQFF,TGTGCCAGCAGCATAGCGGGAGTCTCCTACAATGAGCAGTTCTTC
TRBJ2-1,NA,NA,TRBV11-2,CASSPPRGLYLSYNEQFF,TGTGCCAGCAGCCCCCCCCGGGGACTCTACCTTTCCTACAATGAGCAGTTCTTC
TRBJ2-1,once,NA,TRBV4-2,CASSSLATWALSYNEQFF,TGTGCCAGCAGCTCCCTAGCGACGTGGGCATTGTCCTACAATGAGCAGTTCTTC
TRBJ2-2,NA,NA,TRBV9,CASSAPGRPTGELFF,TGTGCCAGCAGCGCACCGGGGCGTCCCACCGGGGAGCTGTTTTTT
TRBJ1-1,NA,NA,TRBV5-1,CASSLAGEKFTEAFF,TGCGCCAGCAGCTTGGCAGGGGAGAAATTCACTGAAGCTTTCTTT
TRBJ2-3,NA,NA,TRBV25-1,CASSEFLVPTRDTQYF,TGTGCCAGCAGTGAATTTCTGGTACCGACGCGAGATACGCAGTATTTT
TRBJ1-2,NA,NA,TRBV28,CASRNEEGYTF,TGTGCCAGCAGGAACGAGGAGGGCTACACCTTC
TRBJ2-7,NA,TRBD1,TRBV13,CASSSSTRDRGLYEQYF,TGTGCCAGCAGCTCCAGTACCAGGGACAGGGGGCTCTACGAGCAGTACTTC
TRBJ2-1,NA,TRBD2,TRBV29-1,CSGGTSGNPYNNEQFF,TGCAGCGGAGGGACTAGCGGGAACCCCTATAACAATGAGCAGTTCTTC
TRBJ2-7,NA,TRBD2,TRBV2,CASSEILAGFLEQYF,TGTGCCAGCAGTGAGATACTAGCGGGATTCCTCGAGCAGTACTTC
TRBJ2-3,NA,TRBD2,TRBV5-4,CASSLGTSGGLTDTQYF,TGTGCCAGCAGCTTGGGTACTAGCGGGGGACTCACAGATACGCAGTATTTT
TRBJ1-4,NA,NA,TRBV27,CASSYRNPNEKLFF,TGTGCCAGCAGTTACAGGAATCCTAATGAAAAACTGTTTTTT
TRBJ2-1,NA,NA,TRBV12-5,CASAGGEGVTYNEQFF,TGTGCTAGTGCCGGAGGCGAAGGGGTCACCTACAATGAGCAGTTCTTC
TRBJ1-4,NA,TRBD1,TRBV28,CASSLWDRAEATNEKLFF,TGTGCCAGCAGTTTATGGGACAGGGCCGAAGCAACTAATGAAAAACTGTTTTTT
TRBJ1-1,NA,NA,TRBV4-1,CASSLAATNTEAFF,TGCGCCAGCAGCCTCGCGGCAACGAACACTGAAGCTTTCTTT
TRBJ1-1,once,NA,TRBV9,CASSDQRPTGNTEAFF,TGTGCCAGCAGCGATCAGAGACCGACTGGGAACACTGAAGCTTTCTTT
TRBJ2-7,NA,NA,TRBV28,CASSLFTNEQYF,TGTGCCAGCAGTTTATTTACAAACGAGCAGTACTTC
TRBJ1-4,once,TRBD1,TRBV5-6,CASSWTGVNEKLFF,TGTGCCAGCAGCTGGACAGGGGTTAATGAAAAACTGTTTTTT
TRBJ2-1,NA,NA,TRBV7-3,CASSLVGDEQFF,TGTGCCAGCAGCTTAGTAGGAGATGAGCAGTTCTTC
TRBJ2-3,NA,NA,TRBV27,CASKWVLSTDTQYF,TGTGCCAGCAAATGGGTCTTAAGCACAGATACGCAGTATTTT
TRBJ2-7,NA,NA,TRBV28,CASRQGPEQYF,TGTGCCAGCAGACAGGGCCCGGAGCAGTACTTC
TRBJ1-2,NA,TRBD1,TRBV19,CASSSWTGDVVYGYTF,TGTGCCAGTAGTTCCTGGACAGGGGACGTTGTTTATGGCTACACCTTC
TRBJ2-3,NA,NA,TRBV28,CASKTGLPTTDTQYF,TGTGCCAGCAAGACGGGACTCCCTACCACAGATACGCAGTATTTT
TRBJ2-5,NA,NA,TRBV19,CASSTRLAPQETQYF,TGTGCCAGTAGTACCCGCCTAGCGCCACAAGAGACCCAGTACTTC
TRBJ2-2,NA,NA,TRBV5-6,CASSLLRFTTGELFF,TGTGCCAGCAGCTTGTTGAGGTTCACCACCGGGGAGCTGTTTTTT
TRBJ2-7,NA,TRBD1,TRBV14,CASGDRGLREQYF,TGTGCCAGCGGGGACAGGGGGCTTCGCGAGCAGTACTTC
TRBJ2-2,NA,TRBD1,TRBV5-4,CASSLGDRGFTGELFF,TGTGCCAGCAGCTTGGGGGACAGGGGTTTCACCGGGGAGCTGTTTTTT
TRBJ1-5,NA,NA,TRBV23-1,CASSHGTEKNQPQHF,TGCGCCAGCAGTCACGGTACAGAGAAAAATCAGCCCCAGCATTTT
TRBJ1-2,NA,NA,TRBV27,CASGPTGANYGYTF,TGTGCCAGCGGTCCCACGGGGGCTAACTATGGCTACACCTTC
TRBJ2-1,NA,NA,TRBV10-3,CAIKETGYNEQFF,TGTGCCATCAAAGAGACGGGCTACAATGAGCAGTTCTTC
TRBJ2-1,once,NA,TRBV28,CASRGGRALSYNEQFF,TGTGCCAGCAGGGGTGGGCGGGCCCTCTCCTACAATGAGCAGTTCTTC
TRBJ2-7,NA,NA,TRBV6-6,CASSYSSSGAYEQYF,TGTGCCAGCAGTTACTCGTCTTCGGGGGCCTACGAGCAGTACTTC
TRBJ2-1,NA,NA,TRBV9,CASSPPGYEQFF,TGTGCCAGCAGCCCCCCCGGATATGAGCAGTTCTTC
TRBJ2-1,NA,TRBD2,TRBV7-3,CASSLTTSANNEQFF,TGTGCCAGCAGCTTAACGACTAGCGCCAACAATGAGCAGTTCTTC
TRBJ2-1,NA,TRBD1,TRBV4-2,CASSQDRDRGFAEQFF,TGTGCCAGCAGCCAAGATAGGGACAGGGGGTTCGCTGAGCAGTTCTTC